Shown below are 3 T cell receptor beta chains from a single sample sequenced in a study of graft-versus-host responses after intestinal transplantation. Their antigens are not known. Produced via immunoSEQ multiplex PCR; TCRdb's table is partial and in-frame only. Of 80,000 to 100,000 clones listed, 85% to 95% are singletons. The source material was unstimulated CD8+ T cells sorted from spleen or lymph node cells, sampled before transplant. The source of these receptors is a human donor who was the organ donor for an intestinal transplant.

The chain links TRBV30 to TRBJ1-1; TRBD1 might be the D (6 bases). The CDR3 has 12 residues. The V and J ends lost 4 bases and 8 bases respectively, with 14 bases between them. Germline values: CDR1 GTSNPN, CDR2 SVGIG (reference sequence). The CDR3 region has the DNA TGTGCCTGGACCGCGCAGGGGATCGAAGCTTTCTTT. Encoded protein: CAWTAQGIEAFF.

The rearrangement links TRBV19 to TRBJ1-1, with 7 nucleotides matching TRBD1. CDR3 length: 15 residues. Germline V gene sequence: CDR1 LNHDA, CDR2 SQIVND (reference sequence). The V and J ends lost 5 bases and 0 bases, in that order; junction bases with no gene match: 6. In nucleotides, the CDR3 is TGTGCCAGTAGTCGCCCACAGGGGTTGAACACTGAAGCTTTCTTT. Translating gives CASSRPQGLNTEAFF.

This clone was found a few times. In nucleotides, the CDR3 is TGTGCCAGCAGTGATAGGGCCGGGACAGGGACCTACGAGCAGTACTTC. Its protein product is CASSDRAGTGTYEQYF. This chain uses TRBV6-1 with TRBJ2-7; 9 nucleotides align to TRBD1. CDR3 size: 16 residues. CDR1 and CDR2 from the germline V gene are MNHNS and SASEGT. V shed 3 bases and J 2 bases; nucleotides not matched to a gene: 8.